Following are 5 T cell receptor beta chains from one sample sequenced in a study of T cells after yellow fever vaccination. TCRdb redid the calling of the 5' RACE reads with MiXCR, one entry per CDR3 protein. The repertoire holds about 22,000 distinct CDR3 sequences, with less than 5.5% as singletons. This specimen consisted of PBMCs, either bulk or a sorted T-cell subset (CD4+, CD8+, memory, or dextramer-sorted; not recorded which), obtained roughly 46 days after the first yellow fever vaccination. Receptors originate from a man aged 18 to 29 who received the YFV17D yellow fever vaccine.

Details on this clonotype: This may stem from a read error, because a much larger clone lies one nucleotide away. This rearrangement joins TRBV19 to TRBJ2-1; possibly TRBD1 for D (6 bases). Trimming stripped 5 bases from V and 4 bases from J, with 12 bases between. Germline values: CDR1 LNHDA, CDR2 SQIVND (reference sequence). This CDR3 is 14 amino acids long. The CDR3 coding sequence is TGTGCCAGTAGTCCTCTCAGGGGATACAATGAGCAGTTCTTC. This codes for CASSPLRGYNEQFF.

This clonotype was observed many times. CDR3 amino acids: CASRRQGYGYTF. The CDR3 DNA reads TGTGCCAGCAGGCGACAGGGGTATGGCTACACCTTC. This chain links TRBV12-3 or TRBV12-4 with TRBJ1-2; 8 bases fit TRBD1. CDR3 size: 12 residues. V gave up 6 bases and J gave up 5 bases; unmatched junction bases: 2.

This clonotype was counted ten times or more. The chain joins TRBV20-1 to TRBJ1-4, with 7 bases fitting TRBD1. CDR1 is DFQATT, CDR2 SNEGSKA, per germline (reference sequence). This CDR3 has 13 amino acids. With 6 bases clipped from V and 8 bases from J, the junction kept 9 bases outside the gene matches. CDR3 bases: TGCAGTGCAAGTGACAGGGTGAAAGAAAAACTGTTTTTT. It specifies CSASDRVKEKLFF.

As DNA, the CDR3 is TGCGCCAGCAGCCGCCCCTCTTTGGTGAACACTGAAGCTTTCTTT. Protein product: CASSRPSLVNTEAFF. The chain carries TRBV4-1 and TRBJ1-1; D is unclear. Germline assignment: CDR1 MGHRA and CDR2 YSYEKL. V shed 4 bases and J shed 0 bases, with 12 bases lying between them. The length of the CDR3 is 15 residues.

Many counts were recorded for this clonotype. The chain recombines TRBV7-3 with TRBJ2-2, with a possible D match to TRBD2 (6 bases). CDR1 SGHTA and CDR2 FQGTGA come from the germline V gene. The CDR3 contains 15 residues. Trimming cost V 5 bases and J 5 bases, with 15 bases left between them. CDR3 nucleotide sequence: TGTGCCAGCAGCCTTAACGACGGGGGTACCGGGGAGCTGTTTTTT. It specifies CASSLNDGGTGELFF.